The 31 T cell receptor beta chains in this list originate from one sample, sequenced in a study of shared T cell receptors in the human thymus. TCRdb keeps only in-frame clones here, not all; method: immunoSEQ multiplex PCR. The sample records some 700,000 clones, 70% to 90% being singletons. The data were also submitted as part of a second study, on human thymus T cells.

Input material: thymocytes. These receptors were obtained from a boy in the first two years of life with a congenital heart defect.

The chain links TRBV2 to TRBJ2-7; 8 bases line up with TRBD1. The germline CDR1 and CDR2 sequences are SNHLY and FYNNEI. The CDR3 runs to 15 residues. The J segment lost 7 bases and the V segment lost 8 bases, leaving 16 bases of the junction unmatched. The CDR3 region is CASGDRRDTSREQYF. Here the CDR3 DNA reads TGTGCCAGCGGGGACAGGAGGGACACCTCTCGGGAGCAGTACTTC.

DNA for the CDR3: TGTGCCAGCAGCGTCTCCGGGACTAGCGCCTCCTACGAGCAGTACTTC. Protein sequence: CASSVSGTSASYEQYF. The chain is built from TRBV7-8 and TRBJ2-7; 10 positions agree with TRBD2. This CDR3 comprises 16 residues. The germline CDR1 and CDR2 sequences are SGHVS and FQNEAQ. The trim removed 5 bases at V and 0 bases at J, leaving 7 bases unmatched. Together with reference TRBV7-8 and TRBJ2-7, the CDR3 gives the full variable domain: GAGVSQSPRYKVAKRGQDVALRCDPISGHVSLFWYQQALGQGPEFLTYFQNEAQLDKSGLPSDRFFAERPEGSVSTLKIQRTQQEDSAVYLCASSVSGTSASYEQYFGPGTRLTVT.

The CDR3 loop is CAAGTGEDEQYF. In DNA, the CDR3 is TGTGCCGCAGGGACAGGGGAAGACGAGCAGTACTTC. This chain uses TRBV15 with TRBJ2-7; 10 bases align to TRBD1. The CDR3 loop spans 12 amino acids. The germline V gene has CDR1 LNHNV and CDR2 YYDKDF (reference sequence). V was clipped by 11 bases and J by 5 bases; unmatched bases: 6.

The chain links TRBV5-8 to TRBJ1-5; no firm D call. The germline V gene has CDR1 SGHTS and CDR2 YDEGEE. The CDR3 extends over 16 amino acids. Trimming pared 6 bases from V and 0 bases from J, leaving 16 bases between. This CDR3 is CASTTCQYGSNQPQHF. Written as DNA, the CDR3 is TGTGCCAGCACCACCTGTCAGTATGGTAGCAATCAGCCCCAGCATTTT.

The chain joins TRBV4-3 to TRBJ2-1; the D gene is possibly TRBD2 (5 bases). Deletions cut 2 bases from V and 2 bases from J, with 16 bases between. The germline CDR1 and CDR2 sequences are LGHNA and YSLEER. This CDR3 has 17 amino acids. CDR3 sequence reads: CASSQRTLSGTYNEQFF. CDR3 DNA sequence: TGCGCCAGCAGCCAAAGGACTTTGTCTGGCACCTACAATGAGCAGTTCTTC.

The chain couples TRBV30 to TRBJ2-5; 12 bases match TRBD2. The DNA end is a closer match to TRBJ2-7, so the J assignment may be wrong. The germline V gene encodes CDR1 GTSNPN and CDR2 SVGIG (reference sequence). The CDR3 consists of 16 residues. In nucleotides, the CDR3 is TGTGCCTGGAGTCCGAGTGAGGGACTAGCGGGTTGCGAGCAGTACTTC. Protein: CAWSPSEGLAGCEQYF.

This clone was detected once. The DNA for the CDR3 is TGTGCCAGCACCGGGACTAGCGGGAGAGGGAGCACAGATACGCAGTATTTT. Translating it yields CASTGTSGRGSTDTQYF. The J gene is TRBJ2-3, the V gene TRBV9; 14 positions agree with TRBD2. Germline assignment: CDR1 SGDLS and CDR2 YYNGEE. The CDR3 consists of 17 residues. V dropped 6 bases and J dropped 0; count of bases not matched to a gene: 6.

This clone was picked up a small number of times. The chain links TRBV11-2 to TRBJ2-1; maybe TRBD1 (5 bases). The CDR3 is 15 amino acids. V dropped 5 bases and J dropped 0 bases, with 11 bases sitting between them. Germline CDR1 and CDR2: SGHAT and FQNNGV. The CDR3 DNA sequence: TGTGCCAGCAGCCCTTACGACAGCTCCTACAATGAGCAGTTCTTC. It translates to CASSPYDSSYNEQFF.

This clone was counted only a few times. The gene calls are TRBV7-2 and TRBJ2-5; 9 positions agree with TRBD2. V shed 8 bases, J shed 0 bases, and the junction held 7 bases outside the gene matches. The CDR3 sequence is 15 residues long. Germline V gives CDR1 SGHTA, CDR2 FQGNSA. CDR3 residues: CASGPRLADQETQYF. CDR3 DNA sequence: TGTGCCAGCGGCCCCCGACTAGCGGACCAAGAGACCCAGTACTTC.

This chain joins TRBV28 and TRBJ2-1, with 11 bases fitting TRBD2. The CDR3 length is 14 residues. Germline CDR1 and CDR2: MDHEN and SYDVKM. J was trimmed by 4 bases and V by 10 bases; bases with no gene match: 6. The CDR3 spells CATNGTSGYNEQFF. The CDR3 DNA is TGTGCCACCAACGGGACTAGCGGATACAATGAGCAGTTCTTC. Using reference TRBV28 and TRBJ2-1 for the parts outside the CDR3, the full variable domain is DVKVTQSSRYLVKRTGEKVFLECVQDMDHENMFWYRQDPGLGLRLIYFSYDVKMKEKGDIPEGYSVSREKKERFSLILESASTNQTSMYLCATNGTSGYNEQFFGPGTRLTVL.

The chain carries TRBV4-2 and TRBJ2-2; 13 positions agree with TRBD2. The germline V gene has CDR1 LGHNA and CDR2 YNFKEQ. Germline trimming cut 4 bases from V and 6 bases from J; bases unmatched to any gene: 11. The CDR3 totals 18 residues. CDR3 in amino acids: CASSPSRGTSGNPGELFF. DNA for the CDR3: TGTGCCAGCAGCCCGTCACGGGGGACTAGCGGGAATCCCGGGGAGCTGTTTTTT.

This chain links TRBV6-9 with TRBJ2-5; 9 bases agree with TRBD1. The CDR3 spans 17 residues. The germline gives CDR1 MNHGY, CDR2 SVAAGI. With V trimmed by 2 bases and J by 5 bases, 12 bases remained unmatched. The CDR3 reads CASSYPLRGQGGETQYF. CDR3 nucleotides: TGTGCCAGCAGTTATCCCTTGCGGGGACAGGGCGGGGAGACCCAGTACTTC.

The chain employs TRBV7-9 and TRBJ2-7; 7 positions agree with TRBD2. The J segment lost 4 bases and the V segment lost 0 bases, leaving 18 bases of the junction unmatched. The CDR3 is 19 residues long. Per germline, CDR1 SEHNR and CDR2 FQNEAQ (reference sequence). In DNA form, the CDR3 reads TGTGCCAGCAGCTTAGCTCGAATAGAAAAGATGCGGGAGAGGTACGAGCAGTACTTC. It yields the protein CASSLARIEKMRERYEQYF.

The chain links TRBV25-1 to TRBJ2-3; 9 bases map to TRBD1. Germline CDR1 MGHDK, CDR2 SYGVNS. This CDR3 is built from 16 residues. With 3 bases clipped from V and 4 bases from J, the junction kept 8 bases outside the gene matches. The CDR3 DNA follows: TGTGCCAGCAGTGAGAGTCGGGACAGGGACCCAGATACGCAGTATTTT. As protein: CASSESRDRDPDTQYF.

The V and J genes are TRBV4-3 and TRBJ2-7; 7 bases line up with TRBD1. V was pared by 3 bases and J by 2 bases, with 4 bases of the junction left unmatched. Germline CDR1 LGHNA, CDR2 YSLEER. This CDR3 comprises 14 residues. CDR3: CASSHQTGPYEQYF. The CDR3 DNA follows: TGCGCCAGCAGCCACCAGACAGGGCCCTACGAGCAGTACTTC.

The chain has TRBV11-2 and TRBJ2-7; 7 bases are shared with TRBD1. The length of the CDR3 is 13 residues. J gave up 2 bases and V 4 bases, and 2 bases lay outside the gene matches. Germline V gene data show CDR1 as SGHAT and CDR2 as FQNNGV. The CDR3, as DNA: TGTGCCAGCAGCTACAGGGGAACCTACGAGCAGTACTTC. The encoded protein is CASSYRGTYEQYF.

The CDR3: CASSEYRTSGRPAAYEQYF. The DNA for the CDR3 is TGCGCCAGCAGTGAGTACCGGACTAGCGGGAGGCCGGCCGCCTACGAGCAGTACTTC. The V and J genes are TRBV10-2 and TRBJ2-7; 14 positions agree with TRBD2. Germline V lookup: CDR1 WSHSY, CDR2 SAAADI. This CDR3 comprises 19 residues. V lost 1 base and J lost 2; bases outside the gene matches: 10.

The chain has TRBV28 and TRBJ2-7, with 7 bases identical to TRBD2. Per the germline V gene, CDR1 is MDHEN and CDR2 is SYDVKM. V was pared by 1 base and J by 0 bases, with 6 bases of the junction left unmatched. The CDR3 has 16 residues. In DNA form, the CDR3 reads TGTGCCAGCAGTTTATTCGCTAGCGGAGACTCCTACGAGCAGTACTTC. It encodes CASSLFASGDSYEQYF.

V usage is TRBV10-2 and J usage is TRBJ1-1, with D perhaps matching TRBD1 (6 bases). V gave up 2 bases and J gave up 8 bases, with 9 bases separating them. CDR1 and CDR2 (germline): WSHSY, SAAADI. CDR3 length: 12 amino acids. CDR3 DNA: TGCGCCAGCAGTGAGAAAGGGACAGAAGCTTTCTTT. This codes for CASSEKGTEAFF.

This chain connects TRBV5-8 to TRBJ2-3, with TRBD2 identical over 7 bases. J gave up 1 base and V 1 base, and 6 bases lay outside the gene matches. CDR3 length: 16 amino acids. Germline V gene data show CDR1 as SGHTS and CDR2 as YDEGEE. This chain's CDR3 is CASSLIPSGGTDTQYF. The CDR3 nucleotides are TGTGCCAGCAGCTTGATCCCTAGCGGTGGCACAGATACGCAGTATTTT. The variable domain in full, with the rest retrieved from reference TRBV5-8 and TRBJ2-3, is EAGVTQSPTHLIKTRGQQATLRCSPISGHTSVYWYQQALGLGLQFLLWYDEGEERNRGNFPPRFSGRQFPNYSSELNVNALELEDSALYLCASSLIPSGGTDTQYFGPGTRLTVL.

CDR3 sequence: CAWSPLSREGNEKLFF. The CDR3 DNA sequence: TGTGCCTGGAGTCCTCTCTCCCGGGAGGGGAATGAAAAACTGTTTTTT. V and J are TRBV30 and TRBJ1-4; tentatively, D is TRBD1 (5 bases). Germline V gene lookup returns CDR1 GTSNPN and CDR2 SVGIG (reference sequence). The CDR3 length is 16 residues. Deletions cut 2 bases from V and 5 bases from J, with 18 bases between.

This clone was observed a single time. The genes are TRBV21-1 and TRBJ2-7; the table's D gene call, TRBD1, was not cross checked with the DNA. TRBV21-1 is deemed a pseudogene. This CDR3 has 20 amino acids. The CDR3 DNA is TGTGCCAGCACTGTAAGGAGGGGGGGCCAGGGGGACAGGGGAACCTACGAGCAGTACTTC. As protein: CASTVRRGGQGDRGTYEQYF.

The rearrangement links TRBV27 to TRBJ1-3; D is unclear. The CDR3 is 15 amino acids. Trimming took off 3 bases at V and 0 bases at J, with 9 bases between the two ends. CDR1 and CDR2 (germline): MNHEY, SMNVEV (reference sequence). The CDR3 loop reads CASSLAPRSGNTIYF. The CDR3 bases are TGTGCCAGCAGTTTGGCTCCTCGCTCTGGAAACACCATATATTTT.

The chain employs TRBV30 and TRBJ1-1; TRBD1 might be the D (6 bases). CDR1 and CDR2 from the germline V gene are GTSNPN and SVGIG (reference sequence). The V gene lost 5 bases and the J gene lost 0 bases, with 13 bases spanning the gap. The CDR3 covers 14 residues. CDR3 DNA sequence: TGTGCCTGGGTACCCGACAGGTTGAACACTGAAGCTTTCTTT. It yields the protein CAWVPDRLNTEAFF.

This chain connects TRBV4-2 to TRBJ2-4, with TRBD2 identical over 8 bases. The V and J ends lost 2 bases and 0 bases, in that order; junction bases with no gene match: 18. From germline, CDR1 is LGHNA and CDR2 YNFKEQ. The CDR3 is 21 amino acids. CDR3 DNA: TGTGCCAGCAGCCAAACGCTAAGGGCTAGCGGGCATCCACTAGCCAAAAACATTCAGTACTTC. It yields the protein CASSQTLRASGHPLAKNIQYF.

The chain recombines TRBV29-1 with TRBJ1-2; D possibly corresponds to TRBD1 (6 bases). The CDR3 is 14 residues long. V shed 4 bases and J shed 2 bases, with 14 bases lying between them. Germline assignment: CDR1 SQVTM and CDR2 ANQGSEA. CDR3 in amino acids: CSVVGRDTNYGYTF. CDR3 nucleotides: TGCAGCGTTGTGGGCAGGGACACAAACTATGGCTACACCTTC. Variable domain in full (rest from reference TRBV29-1 and TRBJ1-2): SAVISQKPSRDICQRGTSLTIQCQVDSQVTMMFWYRQQPGQSLTLIATANQGSEATYESGFVIDKFPISRPNLTFSTLTVSNMSPEDSSIYLCSVVGRDTNYGYTFGSGTRLTVV.

The chain carries TRBV6-1 and TRBJ2-3; the match to TRBD1 covers 7 bases. The V and J ends lost 3 bases and 2 bases, in that order; junction bases with no gene match: 11. Germline loops: CDR1 MNHNS, CDR2 SASEGT. There are 17 residues in the CDR3. The CDR3 is CASSDHRDRVLTDTQYF. The CDR3 bases are TGTGCCAGCAGTGATCACCGGGACAGAGTGCTCACAGATACGCAGTATTTT.

V and J are TRBV4-2 and TRBJ1-3; 8 positions match TRBD1. The junction had 14 bases not matched to a gene; V was cut back by 0 bases and J by 4 bases. Germline lookup yields CDR1 LGHNA and CDR2 YNFKEQ. CDR3 length: 19 residues. CDR3 DNA: TGTGCCAGCAGCCAAGATCGAGGGCCAGTTACAGGGGGAGGAAACACCATATATTTT. This codes for CASSQDRGPVTGGGNTIYF.

The chain has TRBV4-3 and TRBJ2-2, with 8 bases identical to TRBD2. V shed 4 bases, J shed 5 bases, and the junction held 12 bases outside the gene matches. The CDR3 has 17 amino acids. From germline, CDR1 is LGHNA and CDR2 YSLEER. DNA for the CDR3: TGCGCCAGCAGCCCTCTTAACGGGAGGGCCGGGACCGGGGAGCTGTTTTTT. Translating it yields CASSPLNGRAGTGELFF.

This clone was counted between two and nine times. V gene TRBV28 combines with J gene TRBJ1-4; TRBD1 aligns across 8 bases. In germline, CDR1 is MDHEN, CDR2 SYDVKM. The CDR3 sequence is 15 residues long. The junction had 8 bases not matched to a gene; V was cut back by 5 bases and J by 6 bases. CDR3 DNA: TGTGCCAGCAGTCCTACAGGGGGGTCTTATGAAAAACTGTTTTTT. Translated, it gives CASSPTGGSYEKLFF.

This chain links TRBV29-1 with TRBJ2-7; 9 bases map to TRBD1. After removal of 2 bases from V and 2 bases from J, the junction contained 10 bases not matched to a gene. CDR1 and CDR2 from the germline V gene are SQVTM and ANQGSEA. This CDR3 region has 16 residues. The CDR3 bases are TGCAGCGTTGAATCGTGGGGGACAGGGTTACCCTACGAGCAGTACTTC. Amino acid sequence: CSVESWGTGLPYEQYF.